This record looks at one TCR beta chain sequence and its context. The sample is drawn from a study of T cell changes during pregnancy in multiple sclerosis. Germline V CDR1 and CDR2: SGHDT, YYEEEE. Trimming stripped 4 bases from V and 0 bases from J, with 8 bases between. The CDR3 length is 14 residues. Measured with immunoSEQ multiplex PCR; TCRdb has only the in-frame clones, and not every one. The data show some 140,000 clones, 96% seen once. This clonotype was sampled from a female donor with multiple sclerosis, enrolled in a pregnancy study. The chain recombines TRBV5-6 with TRBJ2-1; D is unclear. Sample: peripheral blood, taken after pregnancy. The CDR3 loop is CASSHPSSYNEQFF. CDR3 in DNA: TGTGCCAGCAGCCACCCCAGCTCCTACAATGAGCAGTTCTTC.